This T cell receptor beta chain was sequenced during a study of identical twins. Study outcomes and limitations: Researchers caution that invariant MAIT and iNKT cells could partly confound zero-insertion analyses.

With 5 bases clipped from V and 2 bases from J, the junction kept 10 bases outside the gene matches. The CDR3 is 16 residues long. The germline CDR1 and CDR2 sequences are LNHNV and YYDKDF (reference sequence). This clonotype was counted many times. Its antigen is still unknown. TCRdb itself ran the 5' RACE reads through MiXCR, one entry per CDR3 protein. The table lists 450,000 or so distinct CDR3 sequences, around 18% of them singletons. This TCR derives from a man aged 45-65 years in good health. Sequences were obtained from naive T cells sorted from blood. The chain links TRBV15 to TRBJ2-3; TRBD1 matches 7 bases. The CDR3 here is CATSRKTGMFTDTQYF. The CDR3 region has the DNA TGTGCCACCAGCCGCAAGACAGGGATGTTCACAGATACGCAGTATTTT.